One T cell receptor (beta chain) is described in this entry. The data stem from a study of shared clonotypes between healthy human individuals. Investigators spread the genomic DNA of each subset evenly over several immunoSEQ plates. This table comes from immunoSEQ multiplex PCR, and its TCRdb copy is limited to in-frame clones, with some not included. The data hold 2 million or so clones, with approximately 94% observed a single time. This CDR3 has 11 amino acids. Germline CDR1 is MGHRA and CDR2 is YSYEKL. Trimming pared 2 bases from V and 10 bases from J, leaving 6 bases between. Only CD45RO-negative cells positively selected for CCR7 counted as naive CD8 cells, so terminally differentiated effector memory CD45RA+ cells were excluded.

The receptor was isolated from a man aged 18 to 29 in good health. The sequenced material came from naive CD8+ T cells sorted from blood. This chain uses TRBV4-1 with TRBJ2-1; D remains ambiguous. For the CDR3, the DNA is TGCGCCAGCAGCCAATACTCGGAGCAGTTCTTC. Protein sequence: CASSQYSEQFF.